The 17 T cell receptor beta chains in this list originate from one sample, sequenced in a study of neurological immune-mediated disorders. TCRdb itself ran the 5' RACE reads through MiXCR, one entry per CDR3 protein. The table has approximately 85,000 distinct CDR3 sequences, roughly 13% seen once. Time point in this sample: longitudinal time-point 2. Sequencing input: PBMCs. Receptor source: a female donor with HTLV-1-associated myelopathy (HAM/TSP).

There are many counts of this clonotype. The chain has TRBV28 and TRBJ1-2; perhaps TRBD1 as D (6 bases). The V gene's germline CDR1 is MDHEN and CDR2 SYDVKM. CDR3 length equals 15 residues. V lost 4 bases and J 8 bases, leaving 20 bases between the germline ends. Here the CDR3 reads CASSSTGAAPGGYTF. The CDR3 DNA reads TGTGCCAGCAGTTCAACGGGGGCGGCCCCCGGGGGCTACACCTTC.

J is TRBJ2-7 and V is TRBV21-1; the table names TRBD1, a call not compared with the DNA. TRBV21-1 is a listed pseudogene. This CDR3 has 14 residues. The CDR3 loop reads CASSKGGKSYEQYF. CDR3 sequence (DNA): TGTGCCAGCAGCAAAGGGGGCAAGTCCTACGAGCAGTACTTC.

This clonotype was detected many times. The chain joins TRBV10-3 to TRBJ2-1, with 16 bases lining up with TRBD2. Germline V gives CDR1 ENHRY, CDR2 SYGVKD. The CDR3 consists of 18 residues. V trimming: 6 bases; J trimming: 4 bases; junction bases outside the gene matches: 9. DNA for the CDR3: TGTGCCATCAGATCCGGGACTAGCGGGGGGGCGGGGTACAATGAGCAGTTCTTC. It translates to CAIRSGTSGGAGYNEQFF.

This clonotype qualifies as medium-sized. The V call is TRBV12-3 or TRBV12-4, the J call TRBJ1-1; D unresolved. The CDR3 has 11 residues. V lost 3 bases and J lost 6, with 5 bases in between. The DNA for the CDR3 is TGTGCCAGCAGTTTCGACGCTGAAGCTTTCTTT. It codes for CASSFDAEAFF.

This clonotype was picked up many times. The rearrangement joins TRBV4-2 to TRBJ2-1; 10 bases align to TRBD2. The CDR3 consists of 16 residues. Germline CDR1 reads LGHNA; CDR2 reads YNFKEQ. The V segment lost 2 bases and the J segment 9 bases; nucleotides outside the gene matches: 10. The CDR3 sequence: CASSQLAGAIQVEQFF. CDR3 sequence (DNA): TGTGCCAGCAGCCAACTAGCGGGGGCCATCCAAGTTGAGCAGTTCTTC.

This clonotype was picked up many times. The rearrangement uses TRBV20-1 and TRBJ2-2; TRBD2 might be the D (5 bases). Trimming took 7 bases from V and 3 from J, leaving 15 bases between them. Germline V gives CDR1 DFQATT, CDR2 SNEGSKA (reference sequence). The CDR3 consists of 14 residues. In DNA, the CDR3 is TGCAGTGTTAGGCGTATCGGGGACACCGGGGAGCTGTTTTTT. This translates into CSVRRIGDTGELFF.

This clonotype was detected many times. CDR3 sequence reads: CAIRDGTDPYEQYF. The CDR3 DNA is TGTGCCATCAGAGACGGGACAGACCCCTACGAGCAGTACTTC. V usage is TRBV10-3 and J usage is TRBJ2-7; TRBD1 matches at 7 bases. V shed 6 bases, J shed 2 bases, and the junction held 7 bases outside the gene matches. The CDR3 is 14 residues long. The germline V gene has CDR1 ENHRY and CDR2 SYGVKD.

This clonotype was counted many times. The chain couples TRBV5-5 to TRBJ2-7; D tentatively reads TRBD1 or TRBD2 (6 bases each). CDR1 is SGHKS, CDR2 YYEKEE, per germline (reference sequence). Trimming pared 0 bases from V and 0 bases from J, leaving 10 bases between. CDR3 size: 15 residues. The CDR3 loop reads CASSLGGGTSYEQYF. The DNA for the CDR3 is TGTGCCAGCAGCTTGGGAGGGGGGACCTCCTACGAGCAGTACTTC.

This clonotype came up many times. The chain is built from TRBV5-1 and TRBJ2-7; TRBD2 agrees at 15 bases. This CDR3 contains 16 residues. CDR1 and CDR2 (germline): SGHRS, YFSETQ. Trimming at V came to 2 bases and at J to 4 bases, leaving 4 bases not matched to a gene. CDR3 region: CASSFQGLAGGYEQYF. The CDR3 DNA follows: TGCGCCAGCAGCTTCCAGGGACTAGCGGGGGGTTACGAGCAGTACTTC. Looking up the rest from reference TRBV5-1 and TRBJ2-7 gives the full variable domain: KAGVTQTPRYLIKTRGQQVTLSCSPISGHRSVSWYQQTPGQGLQFLFEYFSETQRNKGNFPGRFSGRQFSNSRSEMNVSTLELGDSALYLCASSFQGLAGGYEQYFGPGTRLTVT.

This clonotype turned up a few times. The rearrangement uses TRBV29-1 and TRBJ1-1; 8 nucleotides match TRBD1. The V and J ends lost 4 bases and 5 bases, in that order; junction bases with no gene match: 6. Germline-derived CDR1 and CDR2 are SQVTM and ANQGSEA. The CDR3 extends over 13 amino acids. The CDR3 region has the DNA TGCAGCGTTGCAGGGGGCGGGGGAACTGAAGCTTTCTTT. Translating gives CSVAGGGGTEAFF. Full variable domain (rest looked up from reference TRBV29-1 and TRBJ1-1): SAVISQKPSRDICQRGTSLTIQCQVDSQVTMMFWYRQQPGQSLTLIATANQGSEATYESGFVIDKFPISRPNLTFSTLTVSNMSPEDSSIYLCSVAGGGGTEAFFGQGTRLTVV.

This CDR3 is CASSLRTVQSPQHF. CDR3 nucleotides: TGTGCCAGTAGTCTGCGGACGGTGCAGTCGCCCCAGCATTTT. The chain uses TRBV19 and TRBJ1-5; no clear D gene. Trimming cost V 5 bases and J 9 bases, with 17 bases left between them. Germline V gene lookup returns CDR1 LNHDA and CDR2 SQIVND (reference sequence). The CDR3 contains 14 residues.

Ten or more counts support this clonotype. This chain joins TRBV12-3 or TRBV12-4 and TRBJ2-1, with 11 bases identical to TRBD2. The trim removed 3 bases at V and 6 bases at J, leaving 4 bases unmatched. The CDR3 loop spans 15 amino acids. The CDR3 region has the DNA TGTGCCAGCAGTTTCCTTAGCGGGGGGGCCAATGAGCAGTTCTTC. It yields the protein CASSFLSGGANEQFF.

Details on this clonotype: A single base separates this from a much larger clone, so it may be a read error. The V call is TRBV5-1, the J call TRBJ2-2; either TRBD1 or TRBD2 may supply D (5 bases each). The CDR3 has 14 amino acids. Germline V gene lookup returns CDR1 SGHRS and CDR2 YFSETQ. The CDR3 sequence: CASSVEGNTRELFF. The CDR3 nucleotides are TGCGCCAGCAGCGTTGAGGGGAACACCAGGGAGCTGTTTTTT.

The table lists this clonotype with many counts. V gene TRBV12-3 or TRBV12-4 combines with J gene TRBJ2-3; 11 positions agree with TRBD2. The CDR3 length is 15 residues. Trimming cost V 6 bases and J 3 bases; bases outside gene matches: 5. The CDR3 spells CASSLAGGVTDTQYF. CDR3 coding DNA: TGTGCCAGCAGCCTAGCGGGGGGTGTAACAGATACGCAGTATTTT.

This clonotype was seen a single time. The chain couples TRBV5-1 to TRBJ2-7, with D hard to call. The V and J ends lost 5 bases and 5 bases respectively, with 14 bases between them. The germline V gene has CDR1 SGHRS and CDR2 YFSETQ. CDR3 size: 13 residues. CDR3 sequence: CASRETVAHEQYF. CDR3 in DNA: TGCGCCAGCAGGGAAACAGTCGCCCACGAGCAGTACTTC.

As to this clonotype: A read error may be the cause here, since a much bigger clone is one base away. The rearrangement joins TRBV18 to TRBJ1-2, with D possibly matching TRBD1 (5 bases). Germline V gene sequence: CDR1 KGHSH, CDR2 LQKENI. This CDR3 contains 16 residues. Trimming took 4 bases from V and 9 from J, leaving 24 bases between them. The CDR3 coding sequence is TGTGCCAGCTCACAGCAACGGGGCAAGGTTCTGAGAAGCTACACCTTC. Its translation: CASSQQRGKVLRSYTF.

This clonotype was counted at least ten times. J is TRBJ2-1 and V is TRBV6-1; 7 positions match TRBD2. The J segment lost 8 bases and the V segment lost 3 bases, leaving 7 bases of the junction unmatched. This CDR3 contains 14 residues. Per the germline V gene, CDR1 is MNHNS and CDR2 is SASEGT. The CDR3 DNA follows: TGTGCCAGCAGTGATGTTTCAGGGAGGGATGAGCAGTTCTTC. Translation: CASSDVSGRDEQFF.